The 17 T cell receptor beta chains below come from one sample, sequenced in a study of shared clonotypes between healthy human individuals. The data were produced by immunoSEQ multiplex PCR, yet TCRdb's version contains in-frame clones alone and is incomplete. Here the sample spans roughly 2.4 million clones, around 95% being singletons. The sequenced sample consisted of naive CD4+ T cells sorted from blood. Noted subset: CD45RA+ positively selected. All receptors derive from a man aged 18-30 years in good health.

This chain joins TRBV30 and TRBJ1-5; D gene unclear. V lost 3 bases, J lost 0 bases, and 12 bases lay in between. The CDR3 spans 15 residues. CDR1 and CDR2 from the germline V gene are GTSNPN and SVGIG (reference sequence). CDR3 sequence: CAWSLGLNSNQPQHF. As DNA, the CDR3 is TGTGCCTGGAGCCTCGGGCTCAATAGCAATCAGCCCCAGCATTTT.

The chain joins TRBV29-1 to TRBJ2-5; D not resolved. Germline V gene data show CDR1 as SQVTM and CDR2 as ANQGSEA. Trimming removed 5 bases from V and 0 bases from J, with 7 bases in between. The length of the CDR3 is 12 residues. The CDR3: CSVSRDQETQYF. For the CDR3, the DNA is TGCAGCGTTAGTAGGGACCAAGAGACCCAGTACTTC.

The CDR3 is CASSIWGGNQPQHF. DNA of the CDR3: TGTGCCAGTAGTATATGGGGGGGGAATCAGCCCCAGCATTTT. This chain uses TRBV19 with TRBJ1-5; a weak D match, TRBD1 (5 bases). The V and J ends lost 2 bases and 4 bases respectively, with 9 bases between them. The V gene's germline CDR1 is LNHDA and CDR2 SQIVND (reference sequence). The CDR3 has 14 residues.

V usage is TRBV7-2 and J usage is TRBJ2-3, with 8 bases lining up with TRBD2. Trimming at V came to 7 bases and at J to 4 bases, leaving 19 bases not matched to a gene. The germline V gene has CDR1 SGHTA and CDR2 FQGNSA. The CDR3 is 18 amino acids. Written as DNA, the CDR3 is TGTGCCAGCACCCTACCTCTTTTATCTAGCGGGCTCCCAGATACGCAGTATTTT. It specifies CASTLPLLSSGLPDTQYF. The entire variable domain, with the rest obtained from reference TRBV7-2 and TRBJ2-3, is as follows: GAGVSQSPSNKVTEKGKDVELRCDPISGHTALYWYRQSLGQGLEFLIYFQGNSAPDKSGLPSDRFSAERTGGSVSTLTIQRTQQEDSAVYLCASTLPLLSSGLPDTQYFGPGTRLTVL.

The CDR3 DNA follows: TGTGCCAGCAGGCGGGAGGAGGTTGGGACAGATACGCAGTATTTT. Translated, it gives CASRREEVGTDTQYF. The V and J genes are TRBV6-5 and TRBJ2-3; 8 nucleotides align to TRBD2. The CDR3 runs to 15 residues. V lost 6 bases, J lost 3 bases, and 8 bases stayed unmatched. In germline, CDR1 is MNHEY, CDR2 SVGAGI.

The V gene is TRBV6-1, the J gene TRBJ2-1; the match to TRBD1 covers 7 bases. With V trimmed by 4 bases and J by 4 bases, 7 bases remained unmatched. The CDR3 spans 15 residues. The germline gives CDR1 MNHNS, CDR2 SASEGT. CDR3 protein: CASSVPGQTYNEQFF. The CDR3 DNA sequence: TGTGCCAGCAGTGTCCCGGGACAGACGTACAATGAGCAGTTCTTC.

To note about this clone: This same CDR3 is encoded by further DNA sequences in the sample. The chain links TRBV6-5 to TRBJ2-3, with D tentatively TRBD2 (5 bases). Germline V CDR1 and CDR2: MNHEY, SVGAGI. Trimming shortened V by 6 bases and J by 4 bases, and 11 bases separated the two germline ends. The CDR3 runs 13 residues. CDR3 nucleotides: TGTGCCAGCAGCCTCCCCGGGGCAGATACGCAGTATTTT. Its protein is CASSLPGADTQYF.

This rearrangement joins TRBV7-8 to TRBJ2-3; D is undetermined. Trimming shortened V by 5 bases and J by 5 bases, and 5 bases separated the two germline ends. CDR1 is SGHVS, CDR2 FQNEAQ, per germline. There are 11 residues in the CDR3. The CDR3 nucleotides are TGTGCCAGCAGCGACCGAGATACGCAGTATTTT. It translates to CASSDRDTQYF.

This chain links TRBV5-4 with TRBJ2-5; 7 bases line up with TRBD1. Unmatched junction bases numbered 2, after V lost 0 bases and J lost 3 bases. This CDR3 is built from 14 residues. Germline-derived CDR1 and CDR2 are SGHNT and YYREEE (reference sequence). The CDR3 DNA reads TGTGCCAGCAGCTTGGGACAGGGCGAAGAGACCCAGTACTTC. Protein: CASSLGQGEETQYF.

The chain is built from TRBV18 and TRBJ1-1; D is possibly TRBD1 (5 bases). Trimming took off 1 base at V and 7 bases at J, with 7 bases between the two ends. This CDR3 has 12 residues. Germline CDR1 KGHSH, CDR2 LQKENI. The CDR3 nucleotides read TGTGCCAGCTCACCACGGGGGATTGAAGCTTTCTTT. Residues: CASSPRGIEAFF.

This rearrangement joins TRBV12-5 to TRBJ1-3, with TRBD1 matching over 8 bases. Germline CDR1 is LGHNT and CDR2 is FRNRAP. This CDR3 is built from 14 residues. The V segment lost 3 bases and the J segment 5 bases; nucleotides outside the gene matches: 3. The CDR3: CASGFPGGRNTIYF. CDR3 DNA: TGTGCTAGTGGTTTCCCAGGGGGCCGAAACACCATATATTTT.

J is TRBJ2-2 and V is TRBV25-1; 10 bases are a match to TRBD2. In germline, CDR1 is MGHDK, CDR2 SYGVNS. The CDR3 length is 15 residues. V gave up 3 bases and J gave up 5 bases; unmatched junction bases: 3. Written as DNA, the CDR3 is TGTGCCAGCAGTGATAGCGGGGGGCGTACCGGGGAGCTGTTTTTT. Protein sequence: CASSDSGGRTGELFF.

To note about this clone: This sample also contains other DNA sequences that code for the same CDR3. J is TRBJ1-3 and V is TRBV2; no clear D. The V end lost 3 bases, the J end lost 4 bases, and 4 bases lay between the germline ends. This CDR3 comprises 12 residues. CDR1 is SNHLY, CDR2 FYNNEI, per germline. The CDR3: CASSDSGNTIYF. The CDR3, as DNA: TGTGCCAGCAGTGATTCCGGAAACACCATATATTTT.

The genes are TRBV18 and TRBJ2-2; the D gene is possibly TRBD1 (6 bases). V lost 4 bases and J 6 bases, leaving 15 bases between the germline ends. Germline loops: CDR1 KGHSH, CDR2 LQKENI. CDR3 length: 15 residues. CDR3 nucleotides: TGTGCCAGCTCACTACGACAGGATCGCGCCGGGGAGCTGTTTTTT. Translating gives CASSLRQDRAGELFF.

The rearrangement uses TRBV7-2 and TRBJ1-1, with TRBD1 matching over 8 bases. The germline V gene encodes CDR1 SGHTA and CDR2 FQGNSA. V lost 2 bases, J lost 1 base, and 6 bases stayed unmatched. CDR3 length: 16 residues. CDR3 protein: CASSLMTGATNTEAFF. CDR3 nucleotides: TGTGCCAGCAGCTTAATGACAGGGGCCACGAACACTGAAGCTTTCTTT.

The chain joins TRBV6-1 to TRBJ2-7, with D perhaps matching TRBD2 (5 bases). The germline CDR1 and CDR2 sequences are MNHNS and SASEGT. This CDR3 contains 17 residues. Trimming took 1 base from V and 4 from J, leaving 20 bases between them. The chain's CDR3 is CASSEDRPWAGRYEQYF. CDR3 in DNA: TGTGCCAGCAGTGAAGACCGACCATGGGCGGGCCGGTACGAGCAGTACTTC.

J is TRBJ2-7 and V is TRBV13; 9 bases agree with TRBD2. The CDR3 consists of 15 residues. Germline V gene data show CDR1 as PRHDT and CDR2 as FYEKMQ (reference sequence). V gave up 2 bases and J gave up 6 bases; unmatched junction bases: 8. The CDR3 reads CASSLSSGGPSEQYF. The CDR3 DNA is TGTGCCAGCAGCTTAAGTAGCGGGGGCCCCTCCGAGCAGTACTTC. The full variable domain, completed using reference TRBV13 and TRBJ2-7, is AAGVIQSPRHLIKEKRETATLKCYPIPRHDTVYWYQQGPGQDPQFLISFYEKMQSDKGSIPDRFSAQQFSDYHSELNMSSLELGDSALYFCASSLSSGGPSEQYFGPGTRLTVT.